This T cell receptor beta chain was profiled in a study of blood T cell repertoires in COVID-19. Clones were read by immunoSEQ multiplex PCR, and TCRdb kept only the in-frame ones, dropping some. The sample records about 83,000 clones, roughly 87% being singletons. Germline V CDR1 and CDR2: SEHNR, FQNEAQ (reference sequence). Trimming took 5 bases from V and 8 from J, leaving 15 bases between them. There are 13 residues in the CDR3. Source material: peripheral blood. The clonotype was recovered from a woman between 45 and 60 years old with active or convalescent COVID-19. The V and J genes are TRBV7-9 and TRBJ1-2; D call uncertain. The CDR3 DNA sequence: TGTGCCAGCAGCGAAGGCCGGGAGAGGGGCTACACCTTC. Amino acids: CASSEGRERGYTF. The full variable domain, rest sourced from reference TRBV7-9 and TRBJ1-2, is DTGVSQNPRHKITKRGQNVTFRCDPISEHNRLYWYRQTLGQGPEFLTYFQNEAQLEKSRLLSDRFSAERPKGSFSTLEIQRTEQGDSAMYLCASSEGRERGYTFGSGTRLTVV.